This entry concerns a single T cell receptor (beta chain). The antigen remains undetermined. Germline V lookup: CDR1 SGHTA, CDR2 FQGTGA. The CDR3 consists of 13 residues. V was pared by 4 bases and J by 2 bases, with 6 bases between. The donors were part of the validation cohort, which consisted of under 150 subjects and was separate from the first cohort of 670 or so subjects. The record originates from a study of cytomegalovirus exposure and HLA in healthy donors. General study findings and limits: The TCR clusters that emerged in the first cohort tended, a later analysis found, to co-occur in the 110 or so validation repertoires. Confirmation was obtained in vitro that three CMV-associated chains are specific for CMV antigens. Researchers catalogued 164 TCR beta chains as cytomegalovirus-associated.

The table came from immunoSEQ multiplex PCR; TCRdb's copy has only in-frame clones and leaves some out. The repertoire holds 200,000 to 250,000 clones, with around 90% as singletons. The TCR was taken from a young woman in good health and CMV-seronegative. J is TRBJ1-5 and V is TRBV7-3; no definite D call. Material for sequencing was PBMCs. The DNA for the CDR3 is TGTGCCAGCAGCTCCCAGGGCAATCAGCCCCAGCATTTT. Encoded protein: CASSSQGNQPQHF.